This record looks at one T cell receptor beta chain sequence and its context. The antigen it binds to is not known. Base qualities were left out, and no much larger clone turns up one base away. There are 13 amino acids in the CDR3, from cysteine to phenylalanine inclusive. Only the CDR3 portion is preserved as DNA: 39 bases, with reading frame beginning at the first base. V and J are truncated by 2 bases and 7 bases respectively, leaving an intervening sequence of 9 bases. From a lookup of the germline V gene (reference sequence), CDR1 and CDR2 are SEHNR and FQNEAQ. Systemically healthy Caucasian individuals from Russia, over 30 in total and aged roughly 6 to 100 years, were included as donors. About 9.6 milliliters of peripheral blood were collected from each donor into EDTA-treated Vacutainer tubes. Ficoll-Paque density-gradient centrifugation was used to isolate PBMCs, with at least 6 million obtained per sample. Trizol reagent was used to extract total RNA from PBMCs, with at least 6 micrograms per sample. The percentages of naive CD45RAhigh/CD27high T cells were determined by flow cytometry on a PBMC aliquot from every donor.

Receptors were amplified or captured by 5' RACE. Sequencing used an Illumina HiSeq 2500. The second PCR ran for about 7 to 11 cycles and used a J-beta primer mix along with a sample-barcoded 5' primer. A unique molecular identifier was introduced onto each TCR beta cDNA molecule by a template-switch 5' adaptor carrying 12 random nucleotides. At least 2.5 million CDR3-containing paired-end reads were obtained from each sample. All of the RNA was converted into first-strand cDNA using the Mint cDNA synthesis kit, with a TRBC-specific oligonucleotide serving as the primer. All cDNA was treated with uracil-DNA glycosylase and then went through a first 18-cycle PCR with the universal primers M1SS and BC2_uni_R. The authors' pipeline ran thus. For normalization, 1 million high-quality reads were randomly selected from each sample, with every read carrying a distinct molecular identifier. Instead of being binned into consensus sequences, reads that shared molecular identifiers were thrown out. MiTCR, with a Q25 quality threshold and the strictest error-elimination algorithm, was used for CDR3 identification, clonotype clustering and error correction. Lower-bound total TCR beta diversity was estimated with a nonparametric unseen species model using Euler transformation. TCRdb itself trimmed the public reads at Q25 with fastp, ran MiXCR and retained productive beta chains. Every CDR3 protein is listed once, alongside the most common genes and DNA of its rows. The V and J calls were not made by the authors but by TCRdb's processing. The sample table lists about 1.4 million distinct CDR3 sequences, approximately 59% of them with a count of one. Over 5% of the sample goes to the ten largest clones.

These data are taken from a study of blood T cells in healthy people across ages (dated by TCRdb to 2014 to 2015). Background for the entire study: Template switching captured roughly one uniquely barcoded TCR beta cDNA molecule per two T cells in model experiments. Donors of different ages were randomly distributed across sequencing lanes to avoid experimental bias. The donors were divided into four age groups: young (average around 17 years), middle-aged (roughly 42), aged (around 59) and long-lived (82). Two additional independent replicas of 1 million unique cDNA reads from the same blood draw were analyzed for two donors (one aged 18 to 29 and one aged 80 or older). The study measured age-related changes in TCR beta repertoire diversity using deep sequencing normalized with unique cDNA molecular identifiers. Beyond this particular receptor, the publication reports: Estimates of total diversity from one million sequenced T cells were regarded as lower bounds and underestimates. Conclusive comparison of naive and antigen-experienced compartments was prevented by the profiling of bulk unsorted PBMCs. Observed TCR beta diversity per million T cells fell roughly linearly with age, and a significant reduction was already apparent by age about 43. Compared with the aged group, more naive CD4+ T cells, fewer expanded clones and increased TCR diversity were shown by the long-lived group, suggesting age selection. Because the CMV infection status of the donors was unknown, age-related changes in expanded clonotypes may potentially have been confounded. A strong correlation was found between observed TCR beta diversity and the percentage of naive T cells measured by flow cytometry.

This TCR derives from a man aged 18 to 30 in good health. The chain is assembled from TRBV7-9 and TRBJ2-4; the D gene cannot be named for sure. Sequencing input: blood. The CDR3 has the sequence CASSLYLGNIQYF. The DNA sequence is TGTGCCAGCAGCTTATACCTGGGGAACATTCAGTACTTC.